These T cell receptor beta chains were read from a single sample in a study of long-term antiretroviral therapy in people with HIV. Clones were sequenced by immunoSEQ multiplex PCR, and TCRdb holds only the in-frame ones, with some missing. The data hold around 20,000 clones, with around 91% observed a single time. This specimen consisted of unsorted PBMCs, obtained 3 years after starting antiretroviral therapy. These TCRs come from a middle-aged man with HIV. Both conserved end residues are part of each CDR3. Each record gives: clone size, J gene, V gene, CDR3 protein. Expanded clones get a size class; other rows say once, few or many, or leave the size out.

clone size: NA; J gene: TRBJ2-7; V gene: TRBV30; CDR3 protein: CAWVSGGPTYEQYF
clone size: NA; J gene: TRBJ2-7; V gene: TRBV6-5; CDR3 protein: CASSYSGGLSSYEQYF
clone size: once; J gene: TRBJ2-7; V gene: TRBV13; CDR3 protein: CASSPGTSGGYEQYF
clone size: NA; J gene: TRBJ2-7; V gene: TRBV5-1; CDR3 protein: CASSSWDGHYEQYF
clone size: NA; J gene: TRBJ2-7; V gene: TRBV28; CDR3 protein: CASSSGAGTGAYEQYF
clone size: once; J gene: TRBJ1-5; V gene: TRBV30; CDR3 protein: CAWSTGTGYSNQPQHF
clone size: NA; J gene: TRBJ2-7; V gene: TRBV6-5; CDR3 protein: CASSYGQGFEQYF
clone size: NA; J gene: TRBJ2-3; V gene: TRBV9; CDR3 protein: CASSAQGSTDTQYF
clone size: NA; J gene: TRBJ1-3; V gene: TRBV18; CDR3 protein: CASSPPAGAGSGNTIYF
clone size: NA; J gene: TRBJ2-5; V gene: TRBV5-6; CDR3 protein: CASSLVPGLAGGRETQYF
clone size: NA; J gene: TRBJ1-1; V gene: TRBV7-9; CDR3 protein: CASSLAGQVNTEAFF
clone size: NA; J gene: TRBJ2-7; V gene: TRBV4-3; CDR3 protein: CASSQEKSGTYEQYF
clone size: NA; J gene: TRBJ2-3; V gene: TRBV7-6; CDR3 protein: CASAVGTRISTDTQYF
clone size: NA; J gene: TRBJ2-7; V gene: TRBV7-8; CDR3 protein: CASSIQGARYEQYF